This entry is about one TCR beta chain. The antigen remains undetermined. The sample comes from a study of T cell responses to AZD1222 COVID-19 vaccine. Study-wide points: At 160-218 and 743-854, vaccine-associated CD4 TCRs were dominant, and they spanned spike. Repertoire samples came only from after the peak T cell response. AZD1222 recipients seropositive at baseline numbered only six or seven. Compared with day 0, the breadth and depth of the Spike-specific TCR repertoire rose significantly after two doses of AZD1222.

Data came from immunoSEQ multiplex PCR; TCRdb stores just in-frame clones and leaves some out. Of more than 120,000 clones in the sample, roughly 87% were seen once. V was cut by 2 bases and J by 1 base, with 5 bases left in between. The germline V gene has CDR1 SGDLS and CDR2 YYNGEE. This CDR3 has 13 amino acids. This clonotype was sampled from an adult who received the AZD1222 COVID-19 vaccine. This material consisted of peripheral blood, taken 28 days after the second AZD1222 dose. V usage is TRBV9 and J usage is TRBJ2-3; D remains ambiguous. CDR3 amino acids: CASSVPGTDTQYF. CDR3 DNA sequence: TGTGCCAGCAGCGTCCCCGGCACAGATACGCAGTATTTT.